Listed below are T cell receptor beta chains from one sample, sequenced in a study of control samples from healthy donors and cancer patients. Here immunoSEQ multiplex PCR was the method, and the copy in TCRdb shows in-frame clones only, minus some. The sample totals 150,000 to 200,000 clones. Sequenced sample: blood. These receptors came from a young woman in good health. CDR3s include the opening cysteine and the closing phenylalanine or tryptophan. D genes are given only for firm matches.

>TRBJ1-1|.|TRBV5-5
CASRRIWGLSGNTEAFF
TGTGCCAGCAGACGCATTTGGGGATTAAGCGGGAACACTGAAGCTTTCTTT
>TRBJ1-2|TRBD1|TRBV7-3
CASGQGNYGYTF
TGTGCCAGCGGACAGGGGAACTATGGCTACACCTTC
>TRBJ2-7|.|TRBV3-1/TRBV3-2
CASSLDPSYEQYF
TGTGCCAGCAGTTTGGACCCGAGCTACGAGCAGTACTTC
>TRBJ1-1|.|TRBV19
CASSIRMTAGDTEAFF
TGTGCCAGTAGTATCCGAATGACAGCTGGGGACACTGAAGCTTTCTTT
>TRBJ1-2|TRBD1|TRBV28
CASSQTGGENYGYTF
TGTGCCAGCAGTCAGACAGGGGGCGAGAACTATGGCTACACCTTC
>TRBJ1-4|TRBD1|TRBV5-1
CASSSGSGQLQKLFF
TGCGCCAGCAGCTCCGGGTCGGGACAGCTCCAGAAACTGTTTTTT
>TRBJ2-1|TRBD1|TRBV2
CASSEEGQGYNEQFF
TGTGCCAGCAGTGAGGAGGGACAGGGCTACAATGAGCAGTTCTTC
>TRBJ1-6|TRBD1|TRBV6-2/TRBV6-3
CASSRDRGLNSPLHF
TGTGCCAGCAGCCGGGACAGGGGGCTGAATTCACCCCTCCACTTT
>TRBJ1-1|.|TRBV12-1
CASTPDGRNTEAFF
TGTGCCAGCACCCCGGACGGGAGGAACACTGAAGCTTTCTTT
>TRBJ1-2|.|TRBV27
CASSGSGRGYGYTF
TGTGCCAGCAGTGGGTCAGGGAGGGGCTATGGCTACACCTTC
>TRBJ1-5|.|TRBV6-5
CASTGGQPQHF
TGTGCCAGCACCGGGGGTCAGCCCCAGCATTTT
>TRBJ1-1|.|TRBV30
CAWSDPVTGNTEAFF
TGTGCCTGGAGTGACCCGGTCACGGGGAACACTGAAGCTTTCTTT
>TRBJ1-1|.|TRBV29-1
CSVEVRMNTEAFF
TGCAGCGTTGAAGTCAGAATGAACACTGAAGCTTTCTTT
>TRBJ1-3|.|TRBV6-5
CASSYARQAGNTIYF
TGTGCCAGCAGTTACGCCAGGCAGGCTGGAAACACCATATATTTT
>TRBJ2-5|TRBD2|TRBV7-2
CASSLGALAGQETQYF
TGTGCCAGCAGCTTAGGCGCCCTAGCGGGGCAAGAGACCCAGTACTTC
>TRBJ2-7|.|TRBV18
CASSPGDSRYEQYF
TGTGCCAGCTCACCTGGAGACAGTAGATACGAGCAGTACTTC
>TRBJ2-7|TRBD2|TRBV3-1/TRBV3-2
CASSPRRGGRSSYEQYF
TGTGCCAGCAGCCCAAGGCGGGGGGGGAGAAGCTCCTACGAGCAGTACTTC
>TRBJ2-1|.|TRBV27
CASSLGPLSYNEQFF
TGTGCCAGCAGTTTGGGGCCCCTCTCCTACAATGAGCAGTTCTTC
>TRBJ1-2|.|TRBV5-6
CASRSRGRRVYGYTF
TGTGCCAGCAGAAGCCGGGGAAGGAGGGTCTATGGCTACACCTTC
>TRBJ2-3|.|TRBV20-1
CSASLEDTQYF
TGCAGTGCCTCGTTAGAAGATACGCAGTATTTT
>TRBJ2-2|.|TRBV4-2
CASSQEMSGTTNTGELFF
TGTGCCAGCAGCCAAGAGATGAGCGGAACCACGAACACCGGGGAGCTGTTTTTT
>TRBJ2-7|.|TRBV6-5
CASSRGTVNLYEQYF
TGTGCCAGCAGCCGCGGGACAGTCAACCTCTACGAGCAGTACTTC
>TRBJ2-2|TRBD1|TRBV7-8
CASSLTSRSPGQGNTGELFF
TGTGCCAGCAGCTTAACCTCCAGATCCCCGGGACAGGGGAACACCGGGGAGCTGTTTTTT
>TRBJ1-4|.|TRBV2
CASSGQNEKLFF
TGTGCCAGCAGTGGACAGAATGAAAAACTGTTTTTT
>TRBJ2-3|.|TRBV27
CASSFSSALGQDTQYF
TGTGCCAGCAGTTTTAGCAGCGCCTTGGGTCAGGATACGCAGTATTTT